Below, 23 T cell receptor beta chains from the same sample are listed, as sequenced in a study of metastatic and nonmetastatic thyroid tumors. TCRdb re-called clones via MiXCR from the PCR reads. The table shows under 75,000 clones, with roughly 18% occurring only once. Patients had received no treatment of any kind before thyroid surgery. The sequencing sample was made of blood. Every receptor here comes from a female donor with papillary thyroid cancer or a benign thyroid nodule (not recorded which). Some clones in this sample may be carry-over from other donors' samples.

The chain carries TRBV5-1 and TRBJ1-2; TRBD1 matches at 7 bases. V lost 3 bases and J lost 5; bases outside the gene matches: 10. The germline V gene encodes CDR1 SGHRS and CDR2 YFSETQ. This CDR3 region has 15 residues. The CDR3, as DNA: TGCGCCAGCAGCTCAGTAGTCGGGACAGTTTATGGCTACACCTTC. Translated, it gives CASSSVVGTVYGYTF.

This clone occurred many times. The V call is TRBV5-1, the J call TRBJ2-1, with 13 bases matching TRBD2. CDR3 length: 14 residues. The V gene's germline CDR1 is SGHRS and CDR2 YFSETQ. Trimming cost V 4 bases and J 8 bases; bases outside gene matches: 3. CDR3 amino acids: CASSGGLAGDEQFF. CDR3 in DNA: TGCGCCAGCAGCGGAGGACTAGCGGGAGATGAGCAGTTCTTC.

As DNA, the CDR3 is TGTGCCAGCTCAAGAGCAGTTTCGTCTGAAGCTTTCTTT. Protein sequence: CASSRAVSSEAFF. The chain is built from TRBV18 and TRBJ1-1, with no clear D. The CDR3 covers 13 residues. The germline V gene encodes CDR1 KGHSH and CDR2 LQKENI. The V end lost 5 bases, the J end lost 6 bases, and 13 bases lay between the germline ends. Based on the CDR3 plus reference TRBV18 and TRBJ1-1, the full variable domain is NAGVMQNPRHLVRRRGQEARLRCSPMKGHSHVYWYRQLPEEGLKFMVYLQKENIIDESGMPKERFSAEFPKEGPSILRIQQVVRGDSAAYFCASSRAVSSEAFFGQGTRLTVV.

Many counts were recorded for this clone. An end of the junction differs from the germline gene, which may be a read error. The CDR3 nucleotides read TGTGCCAGCATTTACACCGGGACAGGGGACAATCAGCCCCAGCATTTT. Amino acid sequence: CASIYTGTGDNQPQHF. This chain uses TRBV6-5 with TRBJ1-5, with 10 bases that match TRBD1. The CDR3 extends over 16 amino acids. The V gene's germline CDR1 is MNHEY and CDR2 SVGAGI.

This clone showed up many times. The chain has TRBV24-1 and TRBJ2-1, with TRBD2 identical over 10 bases. Germline loops: CDR1 KGHDR, CDR2 SFDVKD. J was trimmed by 5 bases and V by 5 bases; bases with no gene match: 8. This CDR3 spans 16 amino acids. CDR3 sequence (DNA): TGTGCCACCAGTGGAGCGGGAGGGCCTGGGGACAATGAGCAGTTCTTC. It translates to CATSGAGGPGDNEQFF.

This clone was recorded many times. The chain uses TRBV28 and TRBJ1-3; D is possibly TRBD1 (5 bases). CDR3 length: 14 residues. The germline V and J ends were trimmed by 6 bases and 2 bases, with 11 bases remaining between them. CDR1 is MDHEN, CDR2 SYDVKM, per germline. CDR3 sequence reads: CASSLSGTGNTIYF. The CDR3 DNA is TGTGCCAGCAGCCTTTCAGGGACTGGAAACACCATATATTTT.

This clone came up many times. The V and J genes are TRBV9 and TRBJ2-5; possible D gene TRBD1, 5 bases. The V gene's germline CDR1 is SGDLS and CDR2 YYNGEE. The length of the CDR3 is 15 residues. The V gene lost 2 bases and the J gene lost 3 bases, with 14 bases spanning the gap. The CDR3 here is CASSVGHTREETQYF. DNA of the CDR3: TGTGCCAGCAGCGTTGGACACACACGGGAAGAGACCCAGTACTTC.

This clone has ten or more counts. The genes are TRBV29-1 and TRBJ1-3, with a possible D match to TRBD1 (5 bases). Trimming took 4 bases from V and 4 from J, leaving 8 bases between them. Germline V gene sequence: CDR1 SQVTM, CDR2 ANQGSEA. The CDR3 covers 12 residues. As DNA, the CDR3 is TGCAGCGTTGCGGGGCCGGGAAACACCATATATTTT. This translates into CSVAGPGNTIYF.

This clone was recorded a few times. Just one base apart from a much larger clone, this may be a read error. This sequence joins TRBV30 and TRBJ1-3; unclear D gene. Deletions cut 1 base from V and 2 bases from J, with 12 bases between. Per the germline V gene, CDR1 is GTSNPN and CDR2 is SVGIG (reference sequence). The CDR3 runs 15 residues. This CDR3 is CAWSEVHLPGNTIYF. CDR3 nucleotides: TGTGCCTGGAGTGAGGTACACCTCCCTGGAAACACCATATATTTT.

This clone was detected ten times or more. The genes are TRBV18 and TRBJ2-1, with 10 positions matching TRBD2. Germline CDR1 KGHSH, CDR2 LQKENI. With 3 bases clipped from V and 4 bases from J, the junction kept 15 bases outside the gene matches. The CDR3 has 19 amino acids. The CDR3: CASSPRYTGTSASYNEQFF. The CDR3, as DNA: TGTGCCAGCTCACCGAGATACACCGGGACTAGCGCCTCATACAATGAGCAGTTCTTC. Combining the CDR3 with reference TRBV18 and TRBJ2-1 gives the whole variable domain NAGVMQNPRHLVRRRGQEARLRCSPMKGHSHVYWYRQLPEEGLKFMVYLQKENIIDESGMPKERFSAEFPKEGPSILRIQQVVRGDSAAYFCASSPRYTGTSASYNEQFFGPGTRLTVL.

The rearrangement joins TRBV3-1 to TRBJ2-7; 10 nucleotides align to TRBD1. The CDR3 consists of 14 residues. V lost 4 bases to trimming and J lost 3 bases; unmatched junction nucleotides: 3. The germline V gene has CDR1 LGHDT and CDR2 YNNKEL (reference sequence). DNA for the CDR3: TGTGCCAGCAGCCTGACAGGGGGCGGCTACGAGCAGTACTTC. Translation gives CASSLTGGGYEQYF.

This clone was found many times. The V and J genes are TRBV6-1 and TRBJ1-5; tentatively, D is TRBD1 (5 bases). From germline, CDR1 is MNHNS and CDR2 SASEGT. V lost 6 bases to trimming and J lost 1 base, with 19 bases between them. This CDR3 has 17 residues. CDR3 in amino acids: CASSLLPSRDSNQPQHF. The CDR3 DNA is TGTGCCAGCAGCCTACTCCCCTCCAGGGACAGCAATCAGCCCCAGCATTTT.

Worth noting for this clone: Just one base apart from a much larger clone, this may be a read error. This CDR3 is also generated by other DNA sequences in the sample. The V and J genes are TRBV11-2 and TRBJ2-1; no clear D gene. The V and J ends lost 6 bases and 5 bases respectively, with 11 bases between them. The CDR3 runs 13 residues. Per germline, CDR1 SGHAT and CDR2 FQNNGV. CDR3 loop: CASSFSRNNEQFF. CDR3 DNA: TGTGCCAGCAGTTTTTCCAGAAACAATGAGCAGTTCTTC.

The table lists this clone with many counts. The V and J genes are TRBV15 and TRBJ2-6; TRBD1 matches at 8 bases. This CDR3 has 16 residues. Trimming took 3 bases from V and 1 from J; bases not matched to a gene: 2. Germline CDR1 and CDR2: LNHNV and YYDKDF (reference sequence). CDR3 bases: TGTGCCACCAGCAGCACAGGGGGGTCTGGGGCCAACGTCCTGACTTTC. Protein: CATSSTGGSGANVLTF.

The chain has TRBV20-1 and TRBJ2-7, with TRBD2 identical over 10 bases. Per germline, CDR1 DFQATT and CDR2 SNEGSKA (reference sequence). V was clipped by 4 bases and J by 0 bases; unmatched bases: 3. The CDR3 extends over 14 amino acids. The CDR3 here is CSATRTSGSYEQYF. In DNA form, the CDR3 reads TGCAGTGCTACCCGGACTAGCGGCTCCTACGAGCAGTACTTC.

A single count supports this clone. The rearrangement links TRBV18 to TRBJ1-5, with 9 bases matching TRBD1. Germline trimming cut 4 bases from V and 4 bases from J; bases unmatched to any gene: 5. This CDR3 comprises 15 residues. The germline V gene has CDR1 KGHSH and CDR2 LQKENI. The chain's CDR3 is CASSLGQGRNQPQHF. Written as DNA, the CDR3 is TGTGCCAGCTCACTGGGACAGGGCCGAAATCAGCCCCAGCATTTT.

Many counts were recorded for this clone. The V call is TRBV28, the J call TRBJ1-1; D is possibly TRBD1 (6 bases). V was cut by 3 bases and J by 2 bases, with 10 bases left in between. The CDR3 loop spans 14 amino acids. Per the germline V gene, CDR1 is MDHEN and CDR2 is SYDVKM. The CDR3 DNA follows: TGTGCCAGCAGTTTCGAGGGGGGCAACACTGAAGCTTTCTTT. Translation: CASSFEGGNTEAFF.

This sequence joins TRBV5-1 and TRBJ2-7, with a possible D match to TRBD1 (7 bases). There are 15 residues in the CDR3. The V and J ends lost 4 bases and 2 bases respectively, with 16 bases between them. The germline gives CDR1 SGHRS, CDR2 YFSETQ. CDR3 sequence (DNA): TGCGCCAGCAGCCCGGGCGACAGGGAGGCCTACGAGCAGTACTTC. This sequence encodes CASSPGDREAYEQYF.

This clone turned up a few times. A much larger clone lies one base from this, so it may be a read error. V gene TRBV19 combines with J gene TRBJ2-1; D possibly corresponds to TRBD1 (7 bases). The CDR3 has 16 residues. V lost 10 bases and J lost 7, with 26 bases in between. CDR1 is LNHDA, CDR2 SQIVND, per germline (reference sequence). In DNA, the CDR3 is TGTGCCAATAGCCCTTGGAGGGACAGCCTTCGGAATGAGCAGTTCTTC. Its protein product is CANSPWRDSLRNEQFF.

The V gene is TRBV20-1, the J gene TRBJ2-7; D remains unclear. The germline V gene has CDR1 DFQATT and CDR2 SNEGSKA (reference sequence). CDR3 length: 11 amino acids. Trimming left V 3 bases short and J 4 bases short, with 7 bases between. This CDR3 is CSASKGYEQYF. In DNA, the CDR3 is TGCAGTGCTAGTAAGGGTTACGAGCAGTACTTC.

This clone was counted many times. This chain uses TRBV14 with TRBJ1-2, with a weak D call TRBD1 (5 bases). Germline CDR1 and CDR2: SGHDN and FVKESK. The V end lost 4 bases, the J end lost 1 base, and 13 bases lay between the germline ends. The CDR3 has 15 amino acids. In nucleotides, the CDR3 is TGTGCCAGCAGCCCCTTAGGGGAGGGTAACTATGGCTACACCTTC. Amino acids: CASSPLGEGNYGYTF.

The rearrangement uses TRBV6-4 and TRBJ2-1, with D perhaps matching TRBD1 (5 bases). V was pared by 4 bases and J by 4 bases, with 17 bases between. The length of the CDR3 is 16 residues. From germline, CDR1 is MRHNA and CDR2 SNTAGT. CDR3 DNA: TGTGCCAGCAGTGTTAATCCTCAGGGTTCTTACAATGAGCAGTTCTTC. Amino acids: CASSVNPQGSYNEQFF.

This clone appeared many times. V gene TRBV19 combines with J gene TRBJ1-1; D unresolved. The germline V gene encodes CDR1 LNHDA and CDR2 SQIVND (reference sequence). V lost 8 bases to trimming and J lost 7 bases, with 17 bases between them. The CDR3 has 13 amino acids. The CDR3 sequence is CASLRWTRGEAFF. The CDR3 DNA reads TGTGCCAGTTTAAGGTGGACCCGTGGTGAAGCTTTCTTT.